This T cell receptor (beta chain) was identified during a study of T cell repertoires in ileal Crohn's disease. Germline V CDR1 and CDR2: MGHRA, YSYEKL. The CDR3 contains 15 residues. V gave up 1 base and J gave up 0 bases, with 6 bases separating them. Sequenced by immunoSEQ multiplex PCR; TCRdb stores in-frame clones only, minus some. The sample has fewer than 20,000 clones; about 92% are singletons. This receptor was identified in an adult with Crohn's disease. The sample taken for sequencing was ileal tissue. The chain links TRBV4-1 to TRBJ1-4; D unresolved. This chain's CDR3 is CASSQGEATNEKLFF. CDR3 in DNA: TGCGCCAGCAGCCAAGGAGAGGCAACTAATGAAAAACTGTTTTTT.